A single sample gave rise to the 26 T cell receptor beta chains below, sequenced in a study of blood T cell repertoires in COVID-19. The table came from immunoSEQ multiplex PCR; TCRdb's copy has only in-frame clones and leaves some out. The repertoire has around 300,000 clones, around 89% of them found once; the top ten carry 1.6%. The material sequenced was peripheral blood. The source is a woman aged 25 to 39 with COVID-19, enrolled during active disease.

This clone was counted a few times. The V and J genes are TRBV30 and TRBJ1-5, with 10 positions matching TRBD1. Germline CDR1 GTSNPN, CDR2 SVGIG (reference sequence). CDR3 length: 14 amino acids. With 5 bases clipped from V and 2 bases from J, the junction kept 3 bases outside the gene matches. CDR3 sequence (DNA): TGTGCCTGGGCCGGGACAGGGGGCAATCAGCCCCAGCATTTT. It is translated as CAWAGTGGNQPQHF.

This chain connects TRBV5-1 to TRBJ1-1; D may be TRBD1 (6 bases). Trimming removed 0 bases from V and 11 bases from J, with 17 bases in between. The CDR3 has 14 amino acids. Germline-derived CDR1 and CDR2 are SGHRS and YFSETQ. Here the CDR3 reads CASSLAGEGEGAFF. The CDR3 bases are TGCGCCAGCAGCTTGGCCGGTGAGGGGGAAGGGGCTTTCTTT. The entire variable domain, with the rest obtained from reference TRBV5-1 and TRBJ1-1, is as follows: KAGVTQTPRYLIKTRGQQVTLSCSPISGHRSVSWYQQTPGQGLQFLFEYFSETQRNKGNFPGRFSGRQFSNSRSEMNVSTLELGDSALYLCASSLAGEGEGAFFGQGTRLTVV.

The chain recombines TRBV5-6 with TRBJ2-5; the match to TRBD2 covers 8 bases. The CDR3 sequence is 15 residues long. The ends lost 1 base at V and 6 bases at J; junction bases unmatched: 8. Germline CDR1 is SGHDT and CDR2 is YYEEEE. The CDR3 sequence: CASSLNGGVLKTQYF. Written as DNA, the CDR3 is TGTGCCAGCAGCTTGAACGGGGGGGTATTGAAGACCCAGTACTTC. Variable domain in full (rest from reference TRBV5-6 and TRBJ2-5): DAGVTQSPTHLIKTRGQQVTLRCSPKSGHDTVSWYQQALGQGPQFIFQYYEEEERQRGNFPDRFSGHQFPNYSSELNVNALLLGDSALYLCASSLNGGVLKTQYFGPGTRLLVL.

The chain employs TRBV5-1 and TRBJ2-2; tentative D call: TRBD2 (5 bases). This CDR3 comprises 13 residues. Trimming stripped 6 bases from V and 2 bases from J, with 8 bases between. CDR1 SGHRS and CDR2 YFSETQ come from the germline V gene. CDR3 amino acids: CASNTGNTGELFF. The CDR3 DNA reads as TGCGCCAGCAATACGGGAAACACCGGGGAGCTGTTTTTT.

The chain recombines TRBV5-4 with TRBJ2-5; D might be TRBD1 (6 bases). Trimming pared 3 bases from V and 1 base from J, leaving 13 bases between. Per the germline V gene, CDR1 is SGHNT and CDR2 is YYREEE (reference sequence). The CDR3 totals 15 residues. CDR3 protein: CASSSVLDSQETQYF. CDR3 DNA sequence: TGTGCCAGCAGCTCCGTATTGGACAGCCAAGAGACCCAGTACTTC.

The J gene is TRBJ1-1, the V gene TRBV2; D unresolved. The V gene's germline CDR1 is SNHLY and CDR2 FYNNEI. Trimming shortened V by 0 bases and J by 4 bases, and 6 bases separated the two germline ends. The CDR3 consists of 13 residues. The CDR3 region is CASSEAPGTEAFF. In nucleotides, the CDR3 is TGTGCCAGCAGTGAAGCTCCGGGCACTGAAGCTTTCTTT.

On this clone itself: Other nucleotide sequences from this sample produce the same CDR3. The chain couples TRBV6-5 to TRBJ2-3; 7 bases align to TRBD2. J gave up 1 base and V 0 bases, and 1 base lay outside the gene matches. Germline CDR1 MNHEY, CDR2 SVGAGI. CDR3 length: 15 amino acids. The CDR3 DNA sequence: TGTGCCAGCAGTTACTCGGCGGGGGGCACAGATACGCAGTATTTT. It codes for CASSYSAGGTDTQYF.

The CDR3: CASSLAPGDEQYF. The DNA for the CDR3 is TGTGCCAGCAGTTTGGCGCCGGGTGACGAGCAGTACTTC. V is TRBV12-3 or TRBV12-4 and J is TRBJ2-7; D unresolved. This CDR3 has 13 residues. V was cut by 3 bases and J by 5 bases, with 11 bases left in between.

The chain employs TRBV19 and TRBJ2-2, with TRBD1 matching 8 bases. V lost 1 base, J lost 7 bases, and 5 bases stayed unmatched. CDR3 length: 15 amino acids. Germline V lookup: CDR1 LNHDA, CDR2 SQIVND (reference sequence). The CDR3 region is CASSIGTGIIGELFF. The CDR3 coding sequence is TGTGCCAGTAGTATAGGGACAGGGATAATCGGGGAGCTGTTTTTT.

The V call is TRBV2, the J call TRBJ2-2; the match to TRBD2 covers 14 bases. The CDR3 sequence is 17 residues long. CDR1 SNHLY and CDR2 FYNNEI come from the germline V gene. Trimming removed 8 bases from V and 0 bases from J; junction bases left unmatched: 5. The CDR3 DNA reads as TGTGCCAGCTCAGGACTAGCGGGGGGCGCGAACACCGGGGAGCTGTTTTTT. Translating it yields CASSGLAGGANTGELFF.

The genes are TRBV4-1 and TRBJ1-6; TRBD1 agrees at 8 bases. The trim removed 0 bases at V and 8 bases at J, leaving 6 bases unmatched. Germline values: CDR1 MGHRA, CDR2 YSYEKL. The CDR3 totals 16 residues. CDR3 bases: TGCGCCAGCAGCCAAGATAAAGGACAGGGTTATTCACCCCTCCACTTT. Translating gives CASSQDKGQGYSPLHF.

The DNA of the CDR3 is TGTGCCAGCAGTACAACTAGTGGGGGGGCGCTCCATACGCAGTATTTT. This translates into CASSTTSGGALHTQYF. The rearrangement joins TRBV27 to TRBJ2-3, with a weak D call TRBD2 (7 bases). Trimming cost V 5 bases and J 7 bases, with 22 bases left between them. Germline V gene lookup returns CDR1 MNHEY and CDR2 SMNVEV (reference sequence). The CDR3 consists of 16 residues.

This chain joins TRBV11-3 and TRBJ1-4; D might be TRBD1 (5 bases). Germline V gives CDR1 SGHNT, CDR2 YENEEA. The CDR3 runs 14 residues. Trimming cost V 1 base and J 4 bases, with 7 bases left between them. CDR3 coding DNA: TGTGCCAGCAGCTTAGGACAGAGTAATGAAAAACTGTTTTTT. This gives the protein CASSLGQSNEKLFF.

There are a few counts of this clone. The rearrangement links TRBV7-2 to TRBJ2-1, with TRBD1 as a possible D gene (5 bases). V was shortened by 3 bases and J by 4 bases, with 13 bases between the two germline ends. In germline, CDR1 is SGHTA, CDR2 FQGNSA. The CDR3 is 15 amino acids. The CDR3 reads CASSFDGAPYNEQFF. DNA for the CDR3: TGTGCCAGCAGCTTTGATGGGGCGCCATACAATGAGCAGTTCTTC.

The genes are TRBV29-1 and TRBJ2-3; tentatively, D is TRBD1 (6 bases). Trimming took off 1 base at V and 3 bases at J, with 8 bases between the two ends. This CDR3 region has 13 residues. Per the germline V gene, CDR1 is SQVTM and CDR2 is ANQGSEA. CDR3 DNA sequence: TGCAGCGTTGAAGGGGACACTACAGATACGCAGTATTTT. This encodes CSVEGDTTDTQYF.

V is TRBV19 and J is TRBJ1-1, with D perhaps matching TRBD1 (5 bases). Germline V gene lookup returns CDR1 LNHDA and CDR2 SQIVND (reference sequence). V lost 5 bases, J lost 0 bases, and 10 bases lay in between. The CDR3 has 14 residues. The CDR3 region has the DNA TGTGCCAGTAGTCATTCAGGGATGAACACTGAAGCTTTCTTT. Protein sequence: CASSHSGMNTEAFF.

The CDR3 protein is CASSGGGGVSTDTQYF. The DNA of the CDR3 is TGTGCCAGCAGTGGAGGGGGGGGCGTCAGCACAGATACGCAGTATTTT. The chain carries TRBV2 and TRBJ2-3, with TRBD2 as a possible D gene (7 bases). Trimming removed 4 bases from V and 0 bases from J, with 14 bases in between. The CDR3 sequence is 16 residues long. Germline V lookup: CDR1 SNHLY, CDR2 FYNNEI.

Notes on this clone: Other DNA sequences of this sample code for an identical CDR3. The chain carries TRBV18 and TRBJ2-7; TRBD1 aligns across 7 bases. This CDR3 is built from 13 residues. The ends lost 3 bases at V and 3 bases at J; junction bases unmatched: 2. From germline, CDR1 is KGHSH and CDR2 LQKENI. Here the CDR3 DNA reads TGTGCCAGCTCACCCAGGGGGAACTACGAGCAGTACGTC. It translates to CASSPRGNYEQYV.

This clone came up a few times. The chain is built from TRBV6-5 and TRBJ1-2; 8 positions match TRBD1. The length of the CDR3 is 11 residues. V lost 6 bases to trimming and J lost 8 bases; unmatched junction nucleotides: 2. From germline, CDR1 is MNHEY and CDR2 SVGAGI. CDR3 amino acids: CASRPGGGYTF. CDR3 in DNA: TGTGCCAGCAGACCAGGGGGCGGCTACACCTTC.

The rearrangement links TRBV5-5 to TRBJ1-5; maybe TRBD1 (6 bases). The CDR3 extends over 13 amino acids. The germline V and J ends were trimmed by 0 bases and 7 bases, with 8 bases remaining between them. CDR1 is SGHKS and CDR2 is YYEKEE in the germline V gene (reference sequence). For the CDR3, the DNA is TGTGCCAGCAGCTTGGCGGGGGGCCAGCCCCAGCATTTT. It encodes CASSLAGGQPQHF.

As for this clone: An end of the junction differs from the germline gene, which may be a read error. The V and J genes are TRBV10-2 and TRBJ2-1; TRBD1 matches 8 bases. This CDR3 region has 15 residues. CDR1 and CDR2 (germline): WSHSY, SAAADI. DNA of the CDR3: TGCGCCAGCACTGAGCCTCGGACAGGGTGGAATGAGCAGTTCTTC. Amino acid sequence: CASTEPRTGWNEQFF.

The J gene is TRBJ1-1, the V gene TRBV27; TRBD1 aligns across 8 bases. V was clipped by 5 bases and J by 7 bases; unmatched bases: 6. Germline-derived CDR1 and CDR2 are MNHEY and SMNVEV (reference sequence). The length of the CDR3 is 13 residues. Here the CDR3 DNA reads TGTGCCAGCAGTCTTACAGGGGGGGATGAAGCTTTCTTT. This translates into CASSLTGGDEAFF.

The CDR3 sequence is CASSYSSTAGELFF. In DNA, the CDR3 is TGTGCCAGCAGTTACTCCTCTACGGCCGGGGAGCTGTTTTTT. The V gene is TRBV6-5, the J gene TRBJ2-2; D ambiguous. Germline V gene data show CDR1 as MNHEY and CDR2 as SVGAGI. Trimming took 0 bases from V and 6 from J, leaving 8 bases between them. The CDR3 covers 14 residues.

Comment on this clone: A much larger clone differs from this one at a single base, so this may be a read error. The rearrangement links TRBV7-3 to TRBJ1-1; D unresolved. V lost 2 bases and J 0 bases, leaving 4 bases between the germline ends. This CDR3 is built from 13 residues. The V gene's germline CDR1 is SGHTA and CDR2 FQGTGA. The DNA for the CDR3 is TGTGCCAGCAGCTTAGACTTGAACACTGAAGCTTTCTTT. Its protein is CASSLDLNTEAFF. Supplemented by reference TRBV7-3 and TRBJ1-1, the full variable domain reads GAGVSQTPSNKVTEKGKYVELRCDPISGHTALYWYRQSLGQGPEFLIYFQGTGAADDSGLPNDRFFAVRPEGSVSTLKIQRTERGDSAVYLCASSLDLNTEAFFGQGTRLTVV.

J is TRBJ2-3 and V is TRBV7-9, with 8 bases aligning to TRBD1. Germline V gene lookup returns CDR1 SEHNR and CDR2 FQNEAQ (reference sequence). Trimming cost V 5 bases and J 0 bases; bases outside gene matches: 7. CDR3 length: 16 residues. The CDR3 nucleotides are TGTGCCAGCAGCATTTGGACAGGGATAAGCACAGATACGCAGTATTTT. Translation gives CASSIWTGISTDTQYF.

DNA for the CDR3: TGCGCCAGCAGCCAAGATGCCGGGTGGGAGACCCAGTACTTC. This codes for CASSQDAGWETQYF. The rearrangement joins TRBV4-1 to TRBJ2-5; D unclear. Germline CDR1 reads MGHRA; CDR2 reads YSYEKL. Trimming removed 0 bases from V and 5 bases from J, with 10 bases in between. This CDR3 contains 14 residues.